A selection of T cell receptor beta chains follows, all from one sample in a study of CD8 T cells in Susac syndrome. TCRdb recomputed calls from the immunoSEQ multiplex PCR reads with MiXCR, one row per CDR3 protein. The profile shows some 47,000 distinct CDR3 sequences, 85% to 95% of them singletons. Sequencing input: CD8+ T cells from PBMCs. The source is a human donor in good health. Both conserved end residues are part of each CDR3. Expanded clones are given a class, and other clones once, few, many or no size at all.

TRBJ1-1 once TRBV7-9 CASSSWDRVLTEAFF
TRBJ1-5 once TRBV7-9 CASSSSGTGVEPQHF
TRBJ1-5 NA TRBV19 CASSRRERDQPQHF
TRBJ1-1 NA TRBV7-6 CASSLARTDMNTEAFF
TRBJ1-5 NA TRBV7-2 CASSLGAVSNQPQHF
TRBJ2-1 NA TRBV11-2 CASSARLAGGPLNEQFF
TRBJ1-5 NA TRBV20-1 CSAREYSNQPQHF
TRBJ2-6 once TRBV7-6 CASSLGRTGSGANVLIF
TRBJ2-1 NA TRBV27 CASGLAGYNEQFF
TRBJ2-1 NA TRBV9 CASSVVGGGYNEQFF
TRBJ2-7 NA TRBV7-2 CASSLGSGRTKEQYF
TRBJ2-1 NA TRBV20-1 CSARVDKGYNEQFF
TRBJ1-2 NA TRBV7-6 CASSLVEGGPYGYTF
TRBJ1-2 NA TRBV4-1 CASSHDGQTLYGYTF
TRBJ2-7 NA TRBV7-2 CASSPGSGRTGEQYF
TRBJ2-3 NA TRBV6-4 CASSDSGTGASTDTQYF